This TCR beta chain was captured by sequencing in a study of OX40 agonist ivuxolimab in advanced cancers. Sampled blood was obtained at baseline, cycle 4 day 1, and cycle 7 day 1. V shed 6 bases and J shed 8 bases, with 22 bases lying between them. CDR3 length: 15 amino acids. Germline CDR1 reads MNHEY; CDR2 reads SVGAGI. The method was immunoSEQ multiplex PCR; TCRdb's version includes in-frame clones alone and lacks a portion of them. The sample includes about 70,000 clones, approximately 78% of them seen just once. Points on this clone: The same CDR3 is also encoded by other DNA sequences in this sample.

This receptor was obtained from an adult with an advanced solid tumor such as melanoma, head and neck, liver or kidney cancer. This chain connects TRBV6-5 to TRBJ1-2; D is perhaps TRBD1 (6 bases). The specimen comprised CD4+ or CD8+ T cells sorted from blood, sampled in a trial of the OX40 agonist ivuxolimab. The CDR3 coding sequence is TGTGCCAGCAGGGAGGTCTCCACGGGGGCTTTCGGCTACACCTTC. It encodes CASREVSTGAFGYTF.